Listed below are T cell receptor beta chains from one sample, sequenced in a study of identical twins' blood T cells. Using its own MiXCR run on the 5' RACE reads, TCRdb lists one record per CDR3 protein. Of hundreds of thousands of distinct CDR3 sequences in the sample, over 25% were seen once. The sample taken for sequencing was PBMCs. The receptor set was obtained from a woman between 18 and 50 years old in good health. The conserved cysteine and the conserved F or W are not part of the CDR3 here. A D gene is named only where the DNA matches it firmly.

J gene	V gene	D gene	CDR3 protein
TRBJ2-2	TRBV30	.	AWSVLVANTGELF
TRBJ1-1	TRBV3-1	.	ASSQGPESEAF
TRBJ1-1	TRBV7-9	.	ASTSQGNTEAF
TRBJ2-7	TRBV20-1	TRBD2	SARASGTPYEQY
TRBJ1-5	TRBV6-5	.	ASSETGRDQPQH
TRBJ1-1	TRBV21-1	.	ASIHAGTTEAF
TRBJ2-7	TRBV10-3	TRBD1	AIRKQGASYEQY
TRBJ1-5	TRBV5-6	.	ASSPRGFSQPQH
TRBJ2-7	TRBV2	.	ASTLQGEQY
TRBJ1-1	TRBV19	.	ASSIVSGATEAF
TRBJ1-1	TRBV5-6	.	ASSPGMETEAF
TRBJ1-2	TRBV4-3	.	ASSPDSYNYGYT
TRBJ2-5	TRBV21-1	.	ASSGRTSPGTVKETQY
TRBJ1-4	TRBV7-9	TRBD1	ASSLVMWATGTEMDEKLF
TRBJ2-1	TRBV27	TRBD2	ASSPPRTSGYNEQF
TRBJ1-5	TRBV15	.	ATSPLPQGMGNQPQH
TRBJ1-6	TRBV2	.	ASPGTRNSPLH
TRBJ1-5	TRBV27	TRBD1	ASRTGGQGGNQPQH
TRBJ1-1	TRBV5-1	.	ASSFGQNTEAF
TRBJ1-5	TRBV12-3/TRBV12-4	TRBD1	ASSGTGVQPQH
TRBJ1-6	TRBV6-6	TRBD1	TSSYDRVNSPLH
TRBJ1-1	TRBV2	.	ASSVGQGVTEAF
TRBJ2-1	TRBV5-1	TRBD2	ASSRTSGVDEQF
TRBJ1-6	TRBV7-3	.	ASSLSSSDSPLH
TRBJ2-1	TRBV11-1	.	ASAEYNEQF
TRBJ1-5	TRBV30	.	AWSAGWRQPQH